This T cell receptor (beta chain) was retrieved from a study of blood T cell repertoires in COVID-19. Study in general: The United States, Italy and Spain provided the acute and convalescent COVID-19 samples. Sources were T cells, B-cell-depleted T cells, or PBMCs; the material itself was cDNA or gDNA.

Looked up from germline, CDR1 is LGHDT and CDR2 is YNNKEL (reference sequence). The CDR3 totals 16 residues. Trimming at V came to 4 bases and at J to 1 base, leaving 8 bases not matched to a gene. Under the authors' procedure: Estimated nucleated cell counts came from reference gene primer amplification. Assay used: immunoSEQ multiplex PCR; TCRdb lists only in-frame clones, some missing. V, J and clone size reflect that table, while D and trimming were determined from the DNA. The data contain tens of thousands of clones, 85% to 90% of them singletons. Sequencing used peripheral blood. This sequence was found in a man older than 75 with active COVID-19. V gene TRBV3-1 (or the pseudogene TRBV3-2) combines with J gene TRBJ2-5; 8 bases match TRBD2. CDR3 sequence (DNA): TGTGCCAGCAGCCGAACTAGCGGAGTCCGCCAAGAGACCCAGTACTTC. As protein: CASSRTSGVRQETQYF.